This entry concerns a single T cell receptor beta chain. Construction of the TCR beta libraries employed iRepertoire HTBI primers in conjunction with Arm-PCR of CDR3 regions. TCRdb redid the calling of the multiplex PCR reads with MiXCR, one entry per CDR3 protein. The sample has about 440,000 distinct CDR3 sequences, less than 20% seen once; the top ten hold around a tenth. The sample's time point: newly diagnosed GD, antithyroid drugs for less than 3 months. Extracted RNA from PBMCs served as the source of the TCR library. The V gene end was trimmed by 0 bases and the J gene end by 2 bases; junction bases not matched to a gene: 3. The germline V gene has CDR1 MNHEY and CDR2 SVGEGT. This CDR3 has 16 amino acids. The entry originates in a study of regulatory T cells in long-lasting Graves disease. The same specimen was also included in a second study, on T cells in Graves' hyperthyroidism and ophthalmopathy. As that study records: An initial round of RT-PCR targeting the TCR CDR3 relied on the HTBI primer set.

The gene calls are TRBV6-2 or TRBV6-3 and TRBJ1-2, with TRBD1 matching 10 bases. The sequenced sample was peripheral blood mononuclear cells (PBMCs), obtained at new diagnosis, from a patient treated with antithyroid drugs. This receptor was taken from a woman aged 25 to 45 with Graves disease. CDR3 sequence reads: CASSYSQGQGNYGYTF. CDR3 coding DNA: TGTGCCAGCAGTTACTCGCAGGGACAGGGGAACTATGGCTACACCTTC.